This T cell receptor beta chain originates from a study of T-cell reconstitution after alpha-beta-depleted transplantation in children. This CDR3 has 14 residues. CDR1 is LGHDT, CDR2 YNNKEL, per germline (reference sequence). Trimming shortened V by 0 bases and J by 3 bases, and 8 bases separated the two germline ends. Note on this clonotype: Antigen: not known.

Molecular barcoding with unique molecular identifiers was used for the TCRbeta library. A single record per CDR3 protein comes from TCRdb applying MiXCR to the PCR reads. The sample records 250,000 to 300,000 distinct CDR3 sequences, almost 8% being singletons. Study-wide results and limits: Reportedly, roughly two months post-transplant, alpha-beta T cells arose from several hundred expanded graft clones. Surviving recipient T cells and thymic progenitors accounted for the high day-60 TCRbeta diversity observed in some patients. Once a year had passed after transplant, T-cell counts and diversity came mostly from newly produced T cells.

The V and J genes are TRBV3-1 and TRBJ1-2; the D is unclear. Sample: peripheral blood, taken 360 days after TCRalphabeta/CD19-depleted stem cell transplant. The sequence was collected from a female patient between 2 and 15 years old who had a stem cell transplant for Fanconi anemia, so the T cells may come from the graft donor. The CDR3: CASSQDRTDYGYTF. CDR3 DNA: TGTGCCAGCAGCCAAGATCGAACAGACTATGGCTACACCTTC.